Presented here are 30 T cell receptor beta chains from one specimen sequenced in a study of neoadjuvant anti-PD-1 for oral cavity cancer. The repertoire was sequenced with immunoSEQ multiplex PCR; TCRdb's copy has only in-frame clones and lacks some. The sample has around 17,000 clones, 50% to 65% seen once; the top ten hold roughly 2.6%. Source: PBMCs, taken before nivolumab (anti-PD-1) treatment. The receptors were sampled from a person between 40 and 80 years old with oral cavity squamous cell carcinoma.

The CDR3 coding sequence is TGTGCCAGCAGTGATCGACTAGCGGGAGTGGTTGAGCAGTTCTTC. Translation gives CASSDRLAGVVEQFF. This sequence joins TRBV2 and TRBJ2-1; 12 bases are shared with TRBD2. Germline V gene lookup returns CDR1 SNHLY and CDR2 FYNNEI. V shed 3 bases, J shed 9 bases, and the junction held 6 bases outside the gene matches. The CDR3 runs 15 residues.

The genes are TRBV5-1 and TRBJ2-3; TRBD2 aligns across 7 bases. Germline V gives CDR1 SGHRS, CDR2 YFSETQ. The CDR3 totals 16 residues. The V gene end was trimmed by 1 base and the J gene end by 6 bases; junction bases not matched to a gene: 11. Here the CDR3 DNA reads TGCGCCAGCAGCTTGATTGTCTCGGGAGGACTTGATACGCAGTATTTT. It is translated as CASSLIVSGGLDTQYF.

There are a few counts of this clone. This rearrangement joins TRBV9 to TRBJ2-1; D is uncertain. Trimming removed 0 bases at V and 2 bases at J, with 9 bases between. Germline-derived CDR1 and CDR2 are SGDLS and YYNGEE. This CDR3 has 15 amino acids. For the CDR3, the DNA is TGTGCCAGCAGCGTAGGACTCGCGACCTACAATGAGCAGTTCTTC. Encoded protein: CASSVGLATYNEQFF. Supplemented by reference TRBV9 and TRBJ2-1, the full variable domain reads DSGVTQTPKHLITATGQRVTLRCSPRSGDLSVYWYQQSLDQGLQFLIQYYNGEERAKGNILERFSAQQFPDLHSELNLSSLELGDSALYFCASSVGLATYNEQFFGPGTRLTVL.

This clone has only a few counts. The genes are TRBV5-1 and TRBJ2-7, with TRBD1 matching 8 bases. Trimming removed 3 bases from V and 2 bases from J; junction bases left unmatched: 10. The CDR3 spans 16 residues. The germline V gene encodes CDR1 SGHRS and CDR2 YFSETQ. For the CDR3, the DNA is TGCGCCAGCAGCTCCAGGACAGGGAATGTCGCCTACGAGCAGTACTTC. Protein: CASSSRTGNVAYEQYF.

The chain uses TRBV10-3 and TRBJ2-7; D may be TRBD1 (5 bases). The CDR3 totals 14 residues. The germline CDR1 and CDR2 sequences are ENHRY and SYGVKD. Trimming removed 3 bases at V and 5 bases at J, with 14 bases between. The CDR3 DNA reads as TGTGCCATCAGTGAAGTCGACAGAACCCACGAGCAGTACTTC. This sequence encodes CAISEVDRTHEQYF.

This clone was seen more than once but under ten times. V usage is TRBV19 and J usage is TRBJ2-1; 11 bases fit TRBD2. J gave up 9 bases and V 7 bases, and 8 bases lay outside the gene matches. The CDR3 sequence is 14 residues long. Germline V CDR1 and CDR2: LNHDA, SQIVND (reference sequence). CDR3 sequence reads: CASNLLAGGTEQFF. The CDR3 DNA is TGTGCCAGTAATCTTCTAGCGGGGGGCACTGAGCAGTTCTTC. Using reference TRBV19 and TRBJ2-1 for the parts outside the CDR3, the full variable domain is DGGITQSPKYLFRKEGQNVTLSCEQNLNHDAMYWYRQDPGQGLRLIYYSQIVNDFQKGDIAEGYSVSREKKESFPLTVTSAQKNPTAFYLCASNLLAGGTEQFFGPGTRLTVL.

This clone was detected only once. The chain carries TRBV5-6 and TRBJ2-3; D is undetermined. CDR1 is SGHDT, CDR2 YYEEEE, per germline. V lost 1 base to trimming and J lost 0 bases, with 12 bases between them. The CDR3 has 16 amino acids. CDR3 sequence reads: CASSLRGASSTDTQYF. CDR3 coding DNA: TGTGCCAGCAGCTTGCGTGGAGCATCTAGCACAGATACGCAGTATTTT.

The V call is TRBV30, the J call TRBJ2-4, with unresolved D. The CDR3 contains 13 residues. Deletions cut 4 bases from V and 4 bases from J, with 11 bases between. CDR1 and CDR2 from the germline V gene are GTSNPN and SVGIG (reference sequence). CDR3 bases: TGTGCCTGGACTTCGAACATTAAAAACATTCAGTACTTC. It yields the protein CAWTSNIKNIQYF.

CDR3 nucleotide sequence: TGTGCCACCAGCAAGTCTAGCAGTTTCTACGAGCAGTACTTC. Encoded protein: CATSKSSSFYEQYF. The chain links TRBV15 to TRBJ2-7; weak D call: TRBD2 (5 bases). CDR1 LNHNV and CDR2 YYDKDF come from the germline V gene (reference sequence). This CDR3 has 14 amino acids. V was cut by 4 bases and J by 3 bases, with 13 bases left in between.

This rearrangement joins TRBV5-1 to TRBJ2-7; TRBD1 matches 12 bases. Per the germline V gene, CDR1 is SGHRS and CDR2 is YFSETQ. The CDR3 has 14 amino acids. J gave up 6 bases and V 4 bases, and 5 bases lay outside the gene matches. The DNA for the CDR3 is TGCGCCAGCAGCCCCGGGACAGGGGGCTTCGAGCAGTACTTC. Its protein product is CASSPGTGGFEQYF.

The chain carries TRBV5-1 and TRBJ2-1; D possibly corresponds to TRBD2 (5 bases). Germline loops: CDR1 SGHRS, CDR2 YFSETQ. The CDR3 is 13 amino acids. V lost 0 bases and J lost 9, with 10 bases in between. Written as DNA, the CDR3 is TGCGCCAGCAGCTTGGAACTAGTCAGTGAGCAGTTCTTC. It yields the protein CASSLELVSEQFF.

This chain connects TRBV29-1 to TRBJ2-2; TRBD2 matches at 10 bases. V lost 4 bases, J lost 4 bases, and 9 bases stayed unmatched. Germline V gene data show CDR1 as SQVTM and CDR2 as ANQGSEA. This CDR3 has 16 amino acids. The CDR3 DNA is TGCAGCGTTGTTCCTAGCGGGAGAGGGAGCACCGGGGAGCTGTTTTTT. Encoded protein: CSVVPSGRGSTGELFF.

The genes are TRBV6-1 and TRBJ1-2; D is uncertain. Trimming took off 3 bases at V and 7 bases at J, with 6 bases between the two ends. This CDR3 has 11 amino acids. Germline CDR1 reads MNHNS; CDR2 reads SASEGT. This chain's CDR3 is CASSEGSGYTF. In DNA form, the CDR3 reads TGTGCCAGCAGTGAGGGTTCTGGCTACACCTTC.

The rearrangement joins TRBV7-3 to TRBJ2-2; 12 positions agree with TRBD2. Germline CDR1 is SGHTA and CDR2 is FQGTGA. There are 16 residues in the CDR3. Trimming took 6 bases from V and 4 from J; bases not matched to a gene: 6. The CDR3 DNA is TGTGCCAGCAGTTCCGGACTAGCGGGAACCACCGGGGAGCTGTTTTTT. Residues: CASSSGLAGTTGELFF. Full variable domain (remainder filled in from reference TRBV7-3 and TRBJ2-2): GAGVSQTPSNKVTEKGKYVELRCDPISGHTALYWYRQSLGQGPEFLIYFQGTGAADDSGLPNDRFFAVRPEGSVSTLKIQRTERGDSAVYLCASSSGLAGTTGELFFGEGSRLTVL.

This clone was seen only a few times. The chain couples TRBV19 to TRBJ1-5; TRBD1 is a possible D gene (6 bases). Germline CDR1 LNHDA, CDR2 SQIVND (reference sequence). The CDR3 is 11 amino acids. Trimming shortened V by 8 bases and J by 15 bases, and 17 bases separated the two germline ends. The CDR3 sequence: CASLVRGRGHF. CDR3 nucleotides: TGTGCCAGTCTAGTGCGGGGCAGGGGGCATTTT.

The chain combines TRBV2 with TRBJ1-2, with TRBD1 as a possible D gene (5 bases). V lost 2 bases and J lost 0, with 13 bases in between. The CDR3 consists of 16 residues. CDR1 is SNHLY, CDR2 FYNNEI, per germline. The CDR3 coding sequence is TGTGCCAGCAGTGAACGGGGCCCGACCCCTAACTATGGCTACACCTTC. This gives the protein CASSERGPTPNYGYTF.

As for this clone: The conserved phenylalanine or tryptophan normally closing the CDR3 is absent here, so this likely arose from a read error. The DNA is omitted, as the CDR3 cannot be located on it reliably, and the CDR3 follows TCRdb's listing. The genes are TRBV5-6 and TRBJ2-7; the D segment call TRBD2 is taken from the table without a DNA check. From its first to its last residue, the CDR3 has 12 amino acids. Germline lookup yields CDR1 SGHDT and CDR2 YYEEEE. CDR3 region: CASSRVAGTSEI.

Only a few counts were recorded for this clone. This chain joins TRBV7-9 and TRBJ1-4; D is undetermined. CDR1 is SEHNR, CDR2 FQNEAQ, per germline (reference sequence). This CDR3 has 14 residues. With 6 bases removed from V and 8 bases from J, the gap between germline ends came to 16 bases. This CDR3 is CASRMTSAGEKLFF. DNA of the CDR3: TGTGCCAGCAGGATGACCTCCGCGGGGGAAAAACTGTTTTTT.

In nucleotides, the CDR3 is TGCGCCAGCCGGGGGGGAGCCATGGATGGTGAAGCTTTCTTT. This codes for CASRGGAMDGEAFF. This chain links TRBV5-1 with TRBJ1-1; TRBD1 is a possible D gene (5 bases). Trimming stripped 7 bases from V and 7 bases from J, with 20 bases between. The CDR3 has 14 residues. The germline gives CDR1 SGHRS, CDR2 YFSETQ. The variable domain in full, completed from reference TRBV5-1 and TRBJ1-1, reads KAGVTQTPRYLIKTRGQQVTLSCSPISGHRSVSWYQQTPGQGLQFLFEYFSETQRNKGNFPGRFSGRQFSNSRSEMNVSTLELGDSALYLCASRGGAMDGEAFFGQGTRLTVV.

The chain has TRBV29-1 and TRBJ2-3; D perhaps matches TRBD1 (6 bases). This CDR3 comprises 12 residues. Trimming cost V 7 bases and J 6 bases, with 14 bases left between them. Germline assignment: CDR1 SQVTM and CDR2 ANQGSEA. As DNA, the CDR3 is TGCAGCGCTGCCAGGGGCAGGGATACGCAGTATTTT. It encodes CSAARGRDTQYF.

DNA of the CDR3: TGTGCCAGCAGCCCAACGAGTAGTGAGCAGTTCTTC. It specifies CASSPTSSEQFF. This sequence joins TRBV7-9 and TRBJ2-1, with no clear D. Germline CDR1 reads SEHNR; CDR2 reads FQNEAQ (reference sequence). V gave up 5 bases and J gave up 9 bases, with 11 bases separating them. The CDR3 contains 12 residues.

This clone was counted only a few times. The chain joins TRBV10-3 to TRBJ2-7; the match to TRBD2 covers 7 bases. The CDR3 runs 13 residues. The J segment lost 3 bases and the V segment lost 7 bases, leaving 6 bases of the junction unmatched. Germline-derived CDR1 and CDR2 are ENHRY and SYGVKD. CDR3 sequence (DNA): TGTGCCATCACTCCCGGACTAGGCTACGAGCAGTACTTC. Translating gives CAITPGLGYEQYF.

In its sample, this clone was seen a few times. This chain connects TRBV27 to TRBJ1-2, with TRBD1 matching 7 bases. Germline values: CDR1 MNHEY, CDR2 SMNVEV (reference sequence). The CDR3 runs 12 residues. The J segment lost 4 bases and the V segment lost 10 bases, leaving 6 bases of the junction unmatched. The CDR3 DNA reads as TGTGCCACCAAGGGACAGAGCTATGGCTACACCTTC. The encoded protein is CATKGQSYGYTF.

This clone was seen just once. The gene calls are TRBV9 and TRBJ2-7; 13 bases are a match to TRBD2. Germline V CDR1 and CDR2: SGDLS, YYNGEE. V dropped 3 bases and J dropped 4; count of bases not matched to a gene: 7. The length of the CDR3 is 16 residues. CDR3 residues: CASSGPGTSGIYEQYF. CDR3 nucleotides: TGTGCCAGCAGCGGACCCGGGACTAGCGGGATTTACGAGCAGTACTTC.

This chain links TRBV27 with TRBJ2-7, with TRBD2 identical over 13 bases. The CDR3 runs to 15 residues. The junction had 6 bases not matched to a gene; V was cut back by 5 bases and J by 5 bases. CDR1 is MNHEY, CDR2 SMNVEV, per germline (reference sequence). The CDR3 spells CASSRTSGSIHEQYF. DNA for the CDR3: TGTGCCAGCAGTCGGACTAGCGGGAGCATCCACGAGCAGTACTTC.

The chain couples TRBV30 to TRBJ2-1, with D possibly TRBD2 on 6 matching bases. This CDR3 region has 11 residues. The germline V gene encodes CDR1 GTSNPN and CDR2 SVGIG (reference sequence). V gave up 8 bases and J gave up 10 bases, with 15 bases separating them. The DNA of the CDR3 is TGTGCCCGCGACGGGACTCACGAGCAGTTCTTC. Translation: CARDGTHEQFF.

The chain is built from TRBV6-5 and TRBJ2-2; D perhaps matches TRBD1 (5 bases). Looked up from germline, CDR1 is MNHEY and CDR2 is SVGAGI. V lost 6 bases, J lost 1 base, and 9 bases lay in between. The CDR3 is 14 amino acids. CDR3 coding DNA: TGTGCCAGCAGAGGGGCTCTGAACACCGGGGAGCTGTTTTTT. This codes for CASRGALNTGELFF.

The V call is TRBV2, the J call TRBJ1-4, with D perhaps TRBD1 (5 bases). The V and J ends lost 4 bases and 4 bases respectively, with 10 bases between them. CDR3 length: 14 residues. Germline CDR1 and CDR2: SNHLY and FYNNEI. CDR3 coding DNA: TGTGCCAGCAGTGCAGGGATGGGTAATGAAAAACTGTTTTTT. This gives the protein CASSAGMGNEKLFF.

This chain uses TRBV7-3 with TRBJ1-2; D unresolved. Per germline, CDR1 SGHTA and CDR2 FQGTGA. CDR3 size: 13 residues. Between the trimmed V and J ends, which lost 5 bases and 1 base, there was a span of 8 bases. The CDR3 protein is CASSPDGNYGYTF. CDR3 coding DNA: TGTGCCAGCAGCCCTGACGGTAACTATGGCTACACCTTC.

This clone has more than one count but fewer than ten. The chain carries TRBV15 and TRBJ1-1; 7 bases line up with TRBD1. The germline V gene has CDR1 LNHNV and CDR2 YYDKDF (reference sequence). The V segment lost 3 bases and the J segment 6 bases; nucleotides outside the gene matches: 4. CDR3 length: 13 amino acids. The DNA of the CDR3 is TGTGCCACCAGCAGCACAGGGGTCGCTGAAGCTTTCTTT. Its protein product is CATSSTGVAEAFF.